This T cell receptor beta chain originates from a study of CD8+ T cells in alopecia areata. Across the study: Tofacitinib administration to treated patients was oral, at 5 to 10 mg twice daily.

V was clipped by 8 bases and J by 2 bases; unmatched bases: 12. This CDR3 spans 14 amino acids. Germline CDR1 and CDR2: GTSNPN and SVGIG (reference sequence). RNA extraction was followed by reverse transcription into cDNA, which acted as the sequencing template. Repertoires were generated with immunoSEQ multiplex PCR, while TCRdb's copy carries only in-frame clones and drops some. The data contain about 150,000 clones, 45% to 60% of them singletons. This clone was counted a single time. J is TRBJ2-7 and V is TRBV30, with 7 bases fitting TRBD1. This clonotype was sampled from a human donor with alopecia areata. Sequencing was done on a sample of CD4+ T cells sorted from blood. The CDR3 DNA follows: TGTGCCGGGGGACAGCCAGAAGGTACCTACGAGCAGTACTTC. This codes for CAGGQPEGTYEQYF.